One and the same sample provided the 32 T cell receptor beta chains below, sequenced in a study of technical replicates of blood from four donors. Only in-frame clones appear in the TCRdb table, and some are missing; sequencing was by immunoSEQ multiplex PCR. This table holds about 84,000 clones, about 97% found once. The sequencing input was T cells isolated from PBMCs. These receptors originate from a human donor in good health.

The chain joins TRBV7-8 to TRBJ1-5; D perhaps matches TRBD1 (5 bases). The germline V gene encodes CDR1 SGHVS and CDR2 FQNEAQ. CDR3 size: 16 residues. V dropped 1 base and J dropped 2 bases, with 12 bases sitting between them. CDR3: CASSLEVGGRNQPQHF. As DNA, the CDR3 is TGTGCCAGCAGCTTAGAGGTGGGGGGTCGCAATCAGCCCCAGCATTTT.

The V gene is TRBV30, the J gene TRBJ2-6; 7 bases align to TRBD1. The CDR3 sequence is 15 residues long. After removal of 3 bases from V and 1 base from J, the junction contained 3 bases not matched to a gene. Germline V gives CDR1 GTSNPN, CDR2 SVGIG (reference sequence). CDR3 sequence (DNA): TGTGCCTGGAGGGGACAGACGTCTGGGGCCAACGTCCTGACTTTC. Translation: CAWRGQTSGANVLTF.

The chain recombines TRBV30 with TRBJ1-1; 7 nucleotides align to TRBD1. J gave up 8 bases and V 3 bases, and 12 bases lay outside the gene matches. The CDR3 has 14 residues. Per the germline V gene, CDR1 is GTSNPN and CDR2 is SVGIG (reference sequence). CDR3 DNA: TGTGCCTGGAGCCCGTTGTCAGGGGGGTCCGAAGCTTTCTTT. Translated: CAWSPLSGGSEAFF.

The chain carries TRBV4-1 and TRBJ2-1; TRBD1 matches 8 bases. The CDR3 is made up of 16 amino acids. The germline V gene encodes CDR1 MGHRA and CDR2 YSYEKL. Trimming took 3 bases from V and 1 from J; bases not matched to a gene: 5. CDR3 in DNA: TGCGCCAGCAGCCACCTAGGGACAGGTTCCTACAATGAGCAGTTCTTC. Its translation: CASSHLGTGSYNEQFF.

The V gene is TRBV7-9, the J gene TRBJ2-5; weak D call: TRBD2 (6 bases). Germline loops: CDR1 SEHNR, CDR2 FQNEAQ (reference sequence). The CDR3 length is 16 residues. The V end was cut by 4 bases, the J end by 4 bases, with 19 bases between. The CDR3 DNA reads as TGTGCCAGCAGCTCCATTACGGCCCTGGGGGGAGAGACCCAGTACTTC. It specifies CASSSITALGGETQYF.

The rearrangement uses TRBV29-1 and TRBJ1-1, with TRBD1 identical over 7 bases. Germline V gene lookup returns CDR1 SQVTM and CDR2 ANQGSEA. This CDR3 is 12 amino acids long. V dropped 4 bases and J dropped 6; count of bases not matched to a gene: 5. The CDR3 loop reads CSVATGKAEAFF. CDR3 coding DNA: TGCAGCGTTGCGACAGGGAAGGCTGAAGCTTTCTTT.

The chain uses TRBV6-5 and TRBJ1-2; D unclear. Germline CDR1 reads MNHEY; CDR2 reads SVGAGI. There are 14 residues in the CDR3. V dropped 4 bases and J dropped 0 bases, with 9 bases sitting between them. Written as DNA, the CDR3 is TGTGCCAGCAGTTTCGCCGGGACTAACTATGGCTACACCTTC. Protein sequence: CASSFAGTNYGYTF.

As DNA, the CDR3 is TGTGCCAGCAGCGTAACAAGCGTCACCGGGGAGCTGTTTTTT. Amino acid sequence: CASSVTSVTGELFF. The J gene is TRBJ2-2, the V gene TRBV9; D call uncertain. The germline CDR1 and CDR2 sequences are SGDLS and YYNGEE. The CDR3 contains 14 residues. Trimming left V 1 base short and J 4 bases short, with 8 bases between.

V is TRBV7-9 and J is TRBJ2-1; possibly TRBD1 for D (6 bases). With 2 bases removed from V and 10 bases from J, the gap between germline ends came to 18 bases. The CDR3 has 15 residues. Germline lookup yields CDR1 SEHNR and CDR2 FQNEAQ (reference sequence). This chain's CDR3 is CASSLTGHRDPEQFF. The CDR3 region has the DNA TGTGCCAGCAGCTTAACGGGGCACAGGGATCCGGAGCAGTTCTTC.

This chain uses TRBV27 with TRBJ1-6; 8 nucleotides match TRBD1. The CDR3 is 16 residues long. After removal of 4 bases from V and 1 base from J, the junction contained 3 bases not matched to a gene. Germline CDR1 is MNHEY and CDR2 is SMNVEV (reference sequence). CDR3 nucleotides: TGTGCCAGCAGTTCGACAGGGGAATCCTATAATTCACCCCTCCACTTT. Residues: CASSSTGESYNSPLHF.

This chain links TRBV7-9 with TRBJ2-7; D perhaps matches TRBD2 (6 bases). Trimming left V 3 bases short and J 4 bases short, with 13 bases between. The CDR3 spans 14 residues. Germline CDR1 reads SEHNR; CDR2 reads FQNEAQ (reference sequence). As DNA, the CDR3 is TGTGCCAGCAGCTTTCGGGAGTGGGCTTACGAGCAGTACTTC. Translation: CASSFREWAYEQYF.

DNA for the CDR3: TGTGCCAGCAGCACTCGAGCGGGATCGGGTAACGAGCAGTACTTC. It yields the protein CASSTRAGSGNEQYF. The chain links TRBV7-9 to TRBJ2-7; 7 bases match TRBD2. Germline CDR1 reads SEHNR; CDR2 reads FQNEAQ (reference sequence). The ends lost 5 bases at V and 5 bases at J; junction bases unmatched: 12. The CDR3 loop spans 15 amino acids.

V gene TRBV7-8 combines with J gene TRBJ1-5, with 7 bases matching TRBD1. In germline, CDR1 is SGHVS, CDR2 FQNEAQ. The V and J ends lost 2 bases and 2 bases, in that order; junction bases with no gene match: 0. CDR3 length equals 14 residues. As DNA, the CDR3 is TGTGCCAGCAGCTTACAGGGGGGCAATCAGCCCCAGCATTTT. This sequence encodes CASSLQGGNQPQHF.

This rearrangement joins TRBV6-5 to TRBJ1-1; 10 bases are shared with TRBD1. The germline CDR1 and CDR2 sequences are MNHEY and SVGAGI. This CDR3 spans 14 amino acids. V lost 6 bases to trimming and J lost 5 bases; unmatched junction nucleotides: 6. The CDR3 bases are TGTGCCAGCAGCTGGACAGGGGGGGTGACTGAAGCTTTCTTT. Translating it yields CASSWTGGVTEAFF.

V is TRBV4-1 and J is TRBJ1-3; no reliable D call. The CDR3 totals 14 residues. Trimming removed 2 bases from V and 0 bases from J, with 5 bases in between. The germline V gene has CDR1 MGHRA and CDR2 YSYEKL. CDR3 in DNA: TGCGCCAGCAGCCAAAGAGGCTCTGGAAACACCATATATTTT. Protein product: CASSQRGSGNTIYF.

The chain combines TRBV19 with TRBJ1-2, with TRBD1 matching 8 bases. Per germline, CDR1 LNHDA and CDR2 SQIVND (reference sequence). The CDR3 loop spans 14 amino acids. With 6 bases clipped from V and 2 bases from J, the junction kept 5 bases outside the gene matches. The CDR3 protein is CASSRGQANYGYTF. Here the CDR3 DNA reads TGTGCCAGTAGCCGGGGACAGGCGAACTATGGCTACACCTTC.

The genes are TRBV7-9 and TRBJ1-2, with 8 bases identical to TRBD1. CDR1 SEHNR and CDR2 FQNEAQ come from the germline V gene (reference sequence). J was trimmed by 14 bases and V by 5 bases; bases with no gene match: 19. The CDR3 sequence is 15 residues long. In DNA form, the CDR3 reads TGTGCCAGCAGCGGAAAAAGCCCGACACAGGGGGTAAAGACCTTC. It specifies CASSGKSPTQGVKTF.

The chain recombines TRBV10-3 with TRBJ2-5, with 8 positions matching TRBD2. Per germline, CDR1 ENHRY and CDR2 SYGVKD. The CDR3 sequence is 16 residues long. J gave up 5 bases and V 0 bases, and 8 bases lay outside the gene matches. DNA for the CDR3: TGTGCCATCAGTGAGTCCCGACCGGGACTAGTGGAGACCCAGTACTTC. This gives the protein CAISESRPGLVETQYF.

The J gene is TRBJ1-1, the V gene TRBV6-4, with D possibly being TRBD1 (5 bases). Trimming cost V 5 bases and J 4 bases, with 11 bases left between them. The CDR3 sequence is 13 residues long. CDR1 and CDR2 (germline): MRHNA, SNTAGT. DNA for the CDR3: TGTGCCAGCAGTCCAGGGTTGGCCACTGAAGCTTTCTTT. This gives the protein CASSPGLATEAFF.

The J gene is TRBJ2-7, the V gene TRBV15; the match to TRBD2 covers 11 bases. The CDR3 has 17 residues. Germline lookup yields CDR1 LNHNV and CDR2 YYDKDF (reference sequence). Unmatched junction bases numbered 12, after V lost 6 bases and J lost 2 bases. Written as DNA, the CDR3 is TGTGCCACCAGAGACGCCTCTAGCGGGGGGATCCCCTACGAGCAGTACTTC. Translation: CATRDASSGGIPYEQYF.

Note on this clone: The junction shows a germline mismatch at one end, possibly a read error. The chain recombines TRBV18 with TRBJ2-6; TRBD1 is a possible D gene (5 bases). The V gene's germline CDR1 is KGHSH and CDR2 LQKENI. The CDR3 runs 19 residues. The CDR3: CASSPSAAYQPSGANVLAF. In DNA form, the CDR3 reads TGTGCCAGCTCACCGTCCGCGGCCTACCAACCCTCTGGGGCCAACGTCCTGGCTTTC. Looking up the rest from reference TRBV18 and TRBJ2-6 gives the full variable domain: NAGVMQNPRHLVRRRGQEARLRCSPMKGHSHVYWYRQLPEEGLKFMVYLQKENIIDESGMPKERFSAEFPKEGPSILRIQQVVRGDSAAYFCASSPSAAYQPSGANVLAFGAGSRLTVL.

This clone was recorded once. The V and J genes are TRBV29-1 and TRBJ2-1, with TRBD2 matching 10 bases. Germline values: CDR1 SQVTM, CDR2 ANQGSEA. V shed 1 base and J 1 base; nucleotides not matched to a gene: 10. This CDR3 is built from 18 residues. The CDR3 DNA follows: TGCAGCGTTGAAGTTGGGGTAGCGGGAGGCCCTTCCTACAATGAGCAGTTCTTC. It is translated as CSVEVGVAGGPSYNEQFF.

CDR3 bases: TGTGCCAGCAGCTCAGACGACCGATCGGGGGGGTACTTC. The encoded protein is CASSSDDRSGGYF. This rearrangement joins TRBV7-9 to TRBJ2-7; 7 positions agree with TRBD2. The length of the CDR3 is 13 residues. Per germline, CDR1 SEHNR and CDR2 FQNEAQ (reference sequence). J gave up 12 bases and V 4 bases, and 12 bases lay outside the gene matches.

This chain links TRBV5-4 with TRBJ1-1, with D tentatively TRBD1 (5 bases). Trimming took 4 bases from V and 0 from J, leaving 16 bases between them. Germline loops: CDR1 SGHNT, CDR2 YYREEE (reference sequence). This CDR3 spans 16 amino acids. The CDR3 sequence: CASSSSWGEMNTEAFF. In nucleotides, the CDR3 is TGTGCCAGCAGCAGTAGTTGGGGGGAGATGAACACTGAAGCTTTCTTT.

This chain uses TRBV25-1 with TRBJ1-3; D unclear. Trimming cost V 2 bases and J 0 bases, with 11 bases left between them. The CDR3 is 16 residues long. The germline V gene has CDR1 MGHDK and CDR2 SYGVNS. For the CDR3, the DNA is TGTGCCAGCAGTGAAGCAGAGGTGAACTCTGGAAACACCATATATTTT. Translating it yields CASSEAEVNSGNTIYF.

This chain connects TRBV7-9 to TRBJ2-6; D might be TRBD2 (6 bases). Germline V gene lookup returns CDR1 SEHNR and CDR2 FQNEAQ (reference sequence). Trimming took 8 bases from V and 0 from J, leaving 17 bases between them. CDR3 length: 17 amino acids. CDR3 nucleotides: TGTGCCAGCCAGACGGGGGTGAAGGCCTCTGGGGCCAACGTCCTGACTTTC. Translation: CASQTGVKASGANVLTF.

The chain joins TRBV6-6 to TRBJ2-7; no definite D call. CDR1 and CDR2 from the germline V gene are MNHNY and SVGAGI (reference sequence). The CDR3 spans 13 residues. With 0 bases removed from V and 1 base from J, the gap between germline ends came to 4 bases. The CDR3 spells CASSYSQSYEQYF. The CDR3 nucleotides are TGTGCCAGCAGTTACTCCCAGTCCTACGAGCAGTACTTC.

The CDR3 coding sequence is TGTGCCAGCAGCCACCTTGGACACTCAGCAACTAATGAAAAACTGTTTTTT. It is translated as CASSHLGHSATNEKLFF. The chain joins TRBV7-9 to TRBJ1-4, with D possibly matching TRBD1 (5 bases). V lost 5 bases and J 0 bases, leaving 16 bases between the germline ends. In germline, CDR1 is SEHNR, CDR2 FQNEAQ (reference sequence). This CDR3 has 17 residues. The full variable domain, with the rest looked up from reference TRBV7-9 and TRBJ1-4, is DTGVSQNPRHKITKRGQNVTFRCDPISEHNRLYWYRQTLGQGPEFLTYFQNEAQLEKSRLLSDRFSAERPKGSFSTLEIQRTEQGDSAMYLCASSHLGHSATNEKLFFGSGTQLSVL.

This rearrangement joins TRBV2 to TRBJ2-5, with D possibly being TRBD2 (6 bases). Trimming took off 8 bases at V and 5 bases at J, with 9 bases between the two ends. Germline values: CDR1 SNHLY, CDR2 FYNNEI. CDR3 length equals 11 residues. CDR3 DNA sequence: TGTGCCAGCTCCCGGGAGGAGACCCAGTACTTC. Encoded protein: CASSREETQYF.

The chain joins TRBV9 to TRBJ1-1; unclear D gene. CDR1 and CDR2 from the germline V gene are SGDLS and YYNGEE. This CDR3 spans 12 amino acids. The V gene lost 4 bases and the J gene lost 5 bases, with 9 bases spanning the gap. In DNA form, the CDR3 reads TGTGCCAGCAGCCCCGCGGGAACTGAAGCTTTCTTT. It codes for CASSPAGTEAFF.

The CDR3 DNA follows: TGTGCCAGCAGCCCAAGCGGGAGGCCCTACGAGCAGTACTTC. Residues: CASSPSGRPYEQYF. This rearrangement joins TRBV7-9 to TRBJ2-7, with 9 bases aligning to TRBD2. V gave up 5 bases and J gave up 2 bases; unmatched junction bases: 4. The length of the CDR3 is 14 residues. The V gene's germline CDR1 is SEHNR and CDR2 FQNEAQ (reference sequence).

The chain carries TRBV5-5 and TRBJ1-1; 7 bases map to TRBD1. Per germline, CDR1 SGHKS and CDR2 YYEKEE (reference sequence). The CDR3 is 13 residues long. Unmatched junction bases numbered 7, after V lost 5 bases and J lost 6 bases. The CDR3: CASSPNRGAEAFF. CDR3 sequence (DNA): TGTGCCAGCAGTCCAAACAGGGGCGCTGAAGCTTTCTTT.